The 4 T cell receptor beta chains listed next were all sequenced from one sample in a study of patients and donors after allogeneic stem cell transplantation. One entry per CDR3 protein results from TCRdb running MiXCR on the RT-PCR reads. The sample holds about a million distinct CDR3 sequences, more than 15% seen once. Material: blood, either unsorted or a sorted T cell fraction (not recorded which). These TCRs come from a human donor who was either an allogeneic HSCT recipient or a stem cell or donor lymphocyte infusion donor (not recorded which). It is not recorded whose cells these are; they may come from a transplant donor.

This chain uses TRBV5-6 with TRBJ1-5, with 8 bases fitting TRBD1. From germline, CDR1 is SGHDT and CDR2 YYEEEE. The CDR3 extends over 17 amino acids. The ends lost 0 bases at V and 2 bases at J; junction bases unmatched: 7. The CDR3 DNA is TGTGCCAGCAGCTTGGGTACAGGGGGTAAGGGCAATCAGCCCCAGCATTTT. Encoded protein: CASSLGTGGKGNQPQHF.

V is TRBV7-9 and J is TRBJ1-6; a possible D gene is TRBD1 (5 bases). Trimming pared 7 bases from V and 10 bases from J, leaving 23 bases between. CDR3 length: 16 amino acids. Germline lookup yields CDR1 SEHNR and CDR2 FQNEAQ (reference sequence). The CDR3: CASTRGHGSGTSPLHF. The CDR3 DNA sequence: TGTGCCAGCACCAGAGGTCATGGCAGTGGGACCTCACCCCTCCACTTT.

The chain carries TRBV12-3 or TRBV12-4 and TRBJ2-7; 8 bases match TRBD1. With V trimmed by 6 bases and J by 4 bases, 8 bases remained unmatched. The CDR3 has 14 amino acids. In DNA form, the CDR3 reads TGTGCCAGCAGGGACTCAGGGGGCGAGTACGAGCAGTACTTC. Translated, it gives CASRDSGGEYEQYF.

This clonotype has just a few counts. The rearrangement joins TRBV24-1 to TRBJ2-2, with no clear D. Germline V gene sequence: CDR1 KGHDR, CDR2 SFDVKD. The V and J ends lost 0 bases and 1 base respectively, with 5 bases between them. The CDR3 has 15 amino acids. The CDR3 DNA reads TGTGCCACCAGTGATTTGAGTGAGAACACCGGGGAGCTGTTTTTT. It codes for CATSDLSENTGELFF.